One and the same sample provided the 29 T cell receptor beta chains below, sequenced in a study of siplizumab effects on memory and regulatory T cells. Data came from immunoSEQ multiplex PCR; TCRdb stores just in-frame clones and leaves some out. Among around 61,000 clones, just over 95% were seen once, and the ten largest hold 0.9% to 1.2%. Sequenced: naive CD8+ T cells sorted from blood. The receptors were gathered from a human donor in good health.

CDR3 DNA: TGTGCCAGCAGCCCCCTCAAACTTCTCCAAGAGACCCAGTACTTC. This codes for CASSPLKLLQETQYF. This chain joins TRBV7-2 and TRBJ2-5; D gene ambiguous. The CDR3 spans 15 residues. Trimming left V 5 bases short and J 1 base short, with 14 bases between. Germline V gene lookup returns CDR1 SGHTA and CDR2 FQGNSA.

This clone was observed once. The chain is built from TRBV14 and TRBJ2-3, with TRBD1 matching over 8 bases. V lost 4 bases and J lost 4; bases outside the gene matches: 10. Germline V lookup: CDR1 SGHDN, CDR2 FVKESK. The CDR3 consists of 16 residues. The CDR3 is CASSLGQGGRADTQYF. As DNA, the CDR3 is TGTGCCAGCAGCCTCGGACAGGGAGGAAGGGCAGATACGCAGTATTTT.

The gene calls are TRBV11-3 and TRBJ2-7; D may be TRBD1 (6 bases). V dropped 5 bases and J dropped 2 bases, with 13 bases sitting between them. The germline V gene encodes CDR1 SGHNT and CDR2 YENEEA. This CDR3 is 14 amino acids long. The CDR3 DNA reads TGTGCCAGCAGCCCACGGGACAACCCCTACGAGCAGTACTTC. Its translation: CASSPRDNPYEQYF. The full variable domain, in which reference TRBV11-3 and TRBJ2-7 provide the parts outside the CDR3, is EAGVVQSPRYKIIEKKQPVAFWCNPISGHNTLYWYLQNLGQGPELLIRYENEEAVDDSQLPKDRFSAERLKGVDSTLKIQPAELGDSAVYLCASSPRDNPYEQYFGPGTRLTVT.

The CDR3 nucleotides read TGTGCCAGCAGTGATTGGGATTCTGGGGCCAACGTCCTGACTTTC. As protein: CASSDWDSGANVLTF. This sequence joins TRBV2 and TRBJ2-6; no firm D call. Germline V CDR1 and CDR2: SNHLY, FYNNEI. V lost 3 bases and J lost 1, with 7 bases in between. The CDR3 totals 15 residues.

This clone was observed a handful of times. The chain combines TRBV9 with TRBJ1-5, with 7 bases aligning to TRBD1. V lost 4 bases and J lost 6; bases outside the gene matches: 1. CDR1 SGDLS and CDR2 YYNGEE come from the germline V gene. The CDR3 extends over 12 amino acids. Written as DNA, the CDR3 is TGTGCCAGCAGCTCAGGGGGTCAGCCCCAGCATTTT. Protein product: CASSSGGQPQHF.

The J gene is TRBJ2-6, the V gene TRBV7-9, with D possibly being TRBD1 or TRBD2 (5 bases each). Trimming shortened V by 6 bases and J by 0 bases, and 15 bases separated the two germline ends. The CDR3 has 17 amino acids. Germline lookup yields CDR1 SEHNR and CDR2 FQNEAQ (reference sequence). CDR3 sequence: CASSSSGRNSGANVLTF. CDR3 DNA: TGTGCCAGCAGTTCATCGGGACGGAACTCTGGGGCCAACGTCCTGACTTTC.

The chain carries TRBV4-1 and TRBJ1-2; D may be TRBD1 (5 bases). This CDR3 has 15 residues. Germline V lookup: CDR1 MGHRA, CDR2 YSYEKL. V lost 0 bases, J lost 3 bases, and 11 bases lay in between. Here the CDR3 DNA reads TGCGCCAGCAGCCAAGAGCCCAAAGGGGACTATGGCTACACCTTC. This sequence encodes CASSQEPKGDYGYTF.

The V gene is TRBV11-1, the J gene TRBJ2-5; TRBD1 matches at 7 bases. V was clipped by 4 bases and J by 3 bases; unmatched bases: 2. CDR1 is SGHAT, CDR2 FQDESV, per germline (reference sequence). CDR3 length: 13 amino acids. The CDR3 spells CASSYTGEETQYF. DNA of the CDR3: TGTGCCAGCAGCTATACAGGGGAAGAGACCCAGTACTTC.

This clone appeared once. The V and J genes are TRBV5-1 and TRBJ1-3; D is unclear. Germline CDR1 is SGHRS and CDR2 is YFSETQ. V shed 0 bases and J shed 6 bases, with 10 bases lying between them. The CDR3 has 14 amino acids. The CDR3 protein is CASSLEGIENTIYF. The CDR3 bases are TGCGCCAGCAGCTTGGAGGGCATTGAAAACACCATATATTTT.

Only a few counts were recorded for this clone. V usage is TRBV10-1 and J usage is TRBJ2-7; D is perhaps TRBD2 (5 bases). Germline CDR1 and CDR2: WNHNN and SYGVQD (reference sequence). This CDR3 is built from 12 residues. The V gene lost 4 bases and the J gene lost 3 bases, with 7 bases spanning the gap. The CDR3 reads CASSASGYEQYF. DNA for the CDR3: TGCGCCAGCAGTGCGAGCGGCTACGAGCAGTACTTC.

This rearrangement joins TRBV7-3 to TRBJ2-7, with 8 positions matching TRBD1. With 5 bases clipped from V and 1 base from J, the junction kept 7 bases outside the gene matches. CDR3 length equals 15 residues. The germline gives CDR1 SGHTA, CDR2 FQGTGA. This CDR3 is CASSQDRDGSYEQYF. The DNA for the CDR3 is TGTGCCAGCAGCCAGGACAGGGATGGATCCTACGAGCAGTACTTC.

The J gene is TRBJ2-7, the V gene TRBV7-9; TRBD1 matches at 7 bases. The CDR3 is made up of 13 amino acids. The germline V gene has CDR1 SEHNR and CDR2 FQNEAQ (reference sequence). The ends lost 5 bases at V and 4 bases at J; junction bases unmatched: 5. The DNA for the CDR3 is TGTGCCAGCAGCCTGGGACAGCGGTACGAGCAGTACTTC. Translated, it gives CASSLGQRYEQYF.

The V call is TRBV7-9, the J call TRBJ2-1; 7 nucleotides agree with TRBD2. The CDR3 runs 13 residues. Germline CDR1 and CDR2: SEHNR and FQNEAQ (reference sequence). The trim removed 5 bases at V and 8 bases at J, leaving 6 bases unmatched. CDR3 region: CASSRTSLDEQFF. CDR3 bases: TGTGCCAGCAGCCGGACTAGTCTCGATGAGCAGTTCTTC.

The chain combines TRBV27 with TRBJ1-3; the match to TRBD1 covers 7 bases. Germline V gene data show CDR1 as MNHEY and CDR2 as SMNVEV (reference sequence). The junction had 3 bases not matched to a gene; V was cut back by 5 bases and J by 2 bases. CDR3 size: 14 residues. The chain's CDR3 is CASSSGTAGNTIYF. The DNA of the CDR3 is TGTGCCAGCAGTAGCGGGACAGCTGGAAACACCATATATTTT.

The chain combines TRBV2 with TRBJ2-1, with 8 bases aligning to TRBD2. V shed 1 base, J shed 4 bases, and the junction held 3 bases outside the gene matches. Per the germline V gene, CDR1 is SNHLY and CDR2 is FYNNEI. CDR3 length equals 15 residues. The DNA for the CDR3 is TGTGCCAGCAGTGAAGTACTAGCGGAATACAATGAGCAGTTCTTC. It translates to CASSEVLAEYNEQFF.

The chain uses TRBV28 and TRBJ1-5; 7 nucleotides match TRBD1. V dropped 3 bases and J dropped 4; count of bases not matched to a gene: 6. CDR3 length: 15 amino acids. Per germline, CDR1 MDHEN and CDR2 SYDVKM. The CDR3 DNA sequence: TGTGCCAGCAGTTTTATGGACAGGCTTAATCAGCCCCAGCATTTT. Its translation is CASSFMDRLNQPQHF.

The chain has TRBV6-4 and TRBJ2-3; D is undetermined. CDR3 length: 15 residues. V was trimmed by 5 bases and J by 1 base, leaving 13 bases between them. The germline V gene encodes CDR1 MRHNA and CDR2 SNTAGT. CDR3 DNA: TGTGCCAGCAGTATGACAAGCCGGGGCACAGATACGCAGTATTTT. This sequence encodes CASSMTSRGTDTQYF.

The genes are TRBV5-1 and TRBJ1-1, with D unresolved. V was pared by 1 base and J by 6 bases, with 13 bases between. Germline V gene lookup returns CDR1 SGHRS and CDR2 YFSETQ. The CDR3 extends over 14 amino acids. The CDR3 region is CASSLLEGAPEAFF. For the CDR3, the DNA is TGCGCCAGCAGCTTGTTAGAGGGTGCTCCTGAAGCTTTCTTT.

The CDR3 here is CASSIGGLAGTYEQYF. The DNA for the CDR3 is TGTGCCAGTAGTATAGGGGGACTAGCGGGAACCTACGAGCAGTACTTC. The chain combines TRBV19 with TRBJ2-7; 13 nucleotides match TRBD2. CDR3 length: 16 amino acids. Per the germline V gene, CDR1 is LNHDA and CDR2 is SQIVND (reference sequence). V gave up 1 base and J gave up 2 bases; unmatched junction bases: 2.

The V and J genes are TRBV7-6 and TRBJ2-7; 7 bases are a match to TRBD2. Germline V gene lookup returns CDR1 SGHVS and CDR2 FNYEAQ. CDR3 length: 16 amino acids. The J segment lost 2 bases and the V segment lost 5 bases, leaving 12 bases of the junction unmatched. The CDR3 DNA reads as TGTGCCAGCAGCCTAGGGTCCGGGGAGGGTACCTACGAGCAGTACTTC. It encodes CASSLGSGEGTYEQYF.

This clone was seen only once. CDR3 amino acids: CASRAGYGYTF. The CDR3 DNA reads as TGTGCCAGCAGGGCAGGTTATGGCTACACCTTC. The chain has TRBV6-5 and TRBJ1-2; D remains unclear. Germline CDR1 MNHEY, CDR2 SVGAGI. Trimming took off 6 bases at V and 5 bases at J, with 7 bases between the two ends. The CDR3 totals 11 residues.

The chain employs TRBV5-1 and TRBJ2-7, with TRBD2 matching over 7 bases. This CDR3 comprises 18 residues. V gave up 0 bases and J gave up 5 bases; unmatched junction bases: 17. Germline lookup yields CDR1 SGHRS and CDR2 YFSETQ. The DNA of the CDR3 is TGCGCCAGCAGCTTGGGAGGGAGGGCCCTCCCCGATGGGAACGAGCAGTACTTC. Translation gives CASSLGGRALPDGNEQYF.

V and J are TRBV15 and TRBJ2-7; D possibly corresponds to TRBD2 (6 bases). Germline V gene sequence: CDR1 LNHNV, CDR2 YYDKDF (reference sequence). V gave up 4 bases and J gave up 3 bases, with 7 bases separating them. The CDR3 is 12 residues long. The DNA of the CDR3 is TGTGCCACCAGCACGCGGGGCTACGAGCAGTACTTC. It translates to CATSTRGYEQYF.

A note on this clone: One end of the junction does not line up with germline, which may come from a read error. The V gene is TRBV7-7, the J gene TRBJ2-3, with D hard to call. The CDR3 runs to 14 residues. The germline V gene has CDR1 SSHAT and CDR2 FNYEAQ (reference sequence). The CDR3 bases are TGTGCTAGCAGCTTAGAGTCGGGCCCGGGTACGCAGTATTTT. Protein: CASSLESGPGTQYF.

V usage is TRBV27 and J usage is TRBJ1-5; D gene unclear. CDR3 length: 13 amino acids. With 0 bases removed from V and 4 bases from J, the gap between germline ends came to 4 bases. Germline lookup yields CDR1 MNHEY and CDR2 SMNVEV (reference sequence). The CDR3 region is CASSLSLNQPQHF. The CDR3, as DNA: TGTGCCAGCAGTTTATCCTTAAATCAGCCCCAGCATTTT.

The chain joins TRBV9 to TRBJ2-1; the D gene is possibly TRBD2 (6 bases). V was pared by 1 base and J by 9 bases, with 11 bases between. The germline CDR1 and CDR2 sequences are SGDLS and YYNGEE. The CDR3 length is 13 residues. CDR3 DNA sequence: TGTGCCAGCAGCGTAAGACTAGAGGCTGAGCAGTTCTTC. Its translation: CASSVRLEAEQFF.

The chain employs TRBV29-1 and TRBJ2-3; D might be TRBD1 or TRBD2, each matching 5 bases. The CDR3 length is 17 residues. Germline V gene sequence: CDR1 SQVTM, CDR2 ANQGSEA. Trimming left V 6 bases short and J 3 bases short, with 25 bases between. CDR3 region: CSVPLYRDAPSTDTQYF. CDR3 DNA: TGCAGCGTCCCACTATATCGGGACGCCCCTTCGACAGATACGCAGTATTTT.

V usage is TRBV9 and J usage is TRBJ2-7; either TRBD1 or TRBD2 may fit D (5 bases each). CDR3 length equals 14 residues. Germline lookup yields CDR1 SGDLS and CDR2 YYNGEE. Trimming removed 4 bases from V and 2 bases from J, with 13 bases in between. Written as DNA, the CDR3 is TGTGCCAGCAGCCAAGGGACGGCCGCCTACGAGCAGTACTTC. It codes for CASSQGTAAYEQYF.

In nucleotides, the CDR3 is TGTGCCAGCAGTTCCCCTCCGGGAGCCACAGATACGCAGTATTTT. Protein: CASSSPPGATDTQYF. The V gene is TRBV28, the J gene TRBJ2-3; possibly TRBD2 for D (6 bases). There are 15 residues in the CDR3. Germline CDR1 and CDR2: MDHEN and SYDVKM. V was clipped by 4 bases and J by 2 bases, with 13 bases between them.